This T cell receptor (beta chain) was recovered during a study of blood T cell repertoires in COVID-19. This clone was seen only a few times. Germline V gives CDR1 GTSNPN, CDR2 SVGIG (reference sequence). V was clipped by 2 bases and J by 9 bases, with 6 bases between them. This CDR3 spans 10 amino acids. Profiling relied on immunoSEQ multiplex PCR, and the TCRdb table lists in-frame clones only, not all of them. The data show about 110,000 clones, with less than 75% seen just once and about 1.8% held by the top ten. The TCR comes from a woman aged 35 to 49 with acute or convalescent COVID-19. This rearrangement joins TRBV30 to TRBJ2-3; D is unclear. The sample comprised peripheral blood. DNA of the CDR3: TGTGCCTGGAGTCTAGACACGCAGTATTTT. As protein: CAWSLDTQYF.